The TCR beta chain described here comes from a study of CD8+CD57+ T cells in acquired aplastic anemia. The template for TCR beta VDJ and CDR3 sequence profiling was genomic DNA. In TCRdb, the reads were re-called with MiXCR into one record per CDR3 protein. The sample lists about 180,000 distinct CDR3 sequences, approximately 49% occurring once. After removal of 2 bases from V and 5 bases from J, the junction contained 8 bases not matched to a gene. Germline assignment: CDR1 SGHVS and CDR2 FNYEAQ. CDR3 length: 15 amino acids. The sequenced sample was sorted CD4+, CD8+, or CD8+CD57+ T cells (not recorded which) from PBMCs. The chain is built from TRBV7-6 and TRBJ2-7; 8 bases are shared with TRBD1. The TCR originated in a human donor in good health. This CDR3 is CASSLTGTGSNEQYF. As DNA, the CDR3 is TGTGCCAGCAGCTTAACCGGGACAGGATCTAACGAGCAGTACTTC.